Listed here is a single T cell receptor (beta chain). It lacks a known antigen. No clone much larger than this one lies a single base away; base qualities are absent. The library was prepared using the immunoSEQ multiplex PCR assay. The immuneACCESS repertoire file appears here via TCRdb, limited to in-frame rearrangements. These files lack a portion of the clones; in checked studies, under half of the deficit traces to unresolved V genes, and the cause of the others is not known. Across this sample there are roughly 97,000 clones, with 75% to 95% seen only once. The ten largest clones capture under 0.85% of the sample. This record belongs to a study of T cell changes during pregnancy in multiple sclerosis (dated by TCRdb to about 2019). Study-level background: The study looked at changes in the T cell repertoire across pregnancy in women with multiple sclerosis.

Source: peripheral blood, taken in the second trimester of pregnancy. This TCR was sampled from a female donor in good health, enrolled as a control in a pregnancy study.

The DNA reads TGTGCCAGCAGCCTTCAGGGAAACTATGGCTACACCTTC. The translation is CASSLQGNYGYTF. Here the chain combines TRBV16 and TRBJ1-2; TRBD1 might be the D gene, on 5 matching bases. Counted from cysteine to phenylalanine, this CDR3 has 13 amino acids. The read is trimmed to its CDR3 DNA, 39 bases read in frame from base 1. V loses 4 bases, J loses 2 bases, and the germline ends lie 8 bases apart. Sequences KGHSY (CDR1) and FQNENV (CDR2) are obtained from the germline V gene.